Following are 7 T cell receptor beta chains from one sample sequenced in a study of identical twins. TCRdb passed the 5' RACE reads through MiXCR, listing each CDR3 protein once. The table has 500,000 to 650,000 distinct CDR3 sequences, approximately 20% seen once. The same sample was also used in a study of yellow fever vaccine responses in identical twins.

What was sequenced was CD4+ T cells sorted from blood. The origin of the receptors is a woman between 18 and 29 years old in good health.

This clonotype was counted a few times. This sequence joins TRBV20-1 and TRBJ2-1, with unresolved D. From germline, CDR1 is DFQATT and CDR2 SNEGSKA (reference sequence). V was clipped by 2 bases and J by 6 bases, with 5 bases between them. The CDR3 has 11 residues. The CDR3 nucleotides are TGCAGTGCTAGATTGTTCAATGAGCAGTTCTTC. Translated: CSARLFNEQFF.

This clonotype was seen once. The chain employs TRBV6-4 and TRBJ2-1; 13 positions match TRBD2. From germline, CDR1 is MRHNA and CDR2 SNTAGT. This CDR3 contains 15 residues. V shed 5 bases and J 9 bases; nucleotides not matched to a gene: 7. CDR3 in amino acids: CASSTGLAGVSEQFF. CDR3 sequence (DNA): TGTGCCAGCAGTACTGGACTAGCGGGAGTCTCTGAGCAGTTCTTC.

The genes are TRBV18 and TRBJ2-7; D call uncertain. The CDR3 consists of 16 residues. V was clipped by 2 bases and J by 0 bases, with 14 bases between them. Looked up from germline, CDR1 is KGHSH and CDR2 is LQKENI. The CDR3, as DNA: TGTGCCAGCTCACCATCTAATCGAGGTAGCTCCTACGAGCAGTACTTC. This codes for CASSPSNRGSSYEQYF. The full variable domain, with the rest looked up from reference TRBV18 and TRBJ2-7, is NAGVMQNPRHLVRRRGQEARLRCSPMKGHSHVYWYRQLPEEGLKFMVYLQKENIIDESGMPKERFSAEFPKEGPSILRIQQVVRGDSAAYFCASSPSNRGSSYEQYFGPGTRLTVT.

This clonotype was detected only once. The V and J genes are TRBV29-1 and TRBJ2-3; 7 nucleotides line up with TRBD2. Germline CDR1 reads SQVTM; CDR2 reads ANQGSEA. Losses at the gene ends were 4 bases for V and 4 bases for J; bases not matched to a gene: 2. This CDR3 is 12 amino acids long. Here the CDR3 reads CSVAAGPDTQYF. In DNA form, the CDR3 reads TGCAGCGTTGCAGCGGGGCCAGATACGCAGTATTTT.

V and J are TRBV5-1 and TRBJ2-5; D is possibly TRBD2 (6 bases). CDR1 and CDR2 (germline): SGHRS, YFSETQ. This CDR3 is built from 14 residues. Between the trimmed V and J ends, which lost 0 bases and 5 bases, there was a span of 11 bases. CDR3 sequence (DNA): TGCGCCAGCAGCTTGGATTTCGGGAGTGAGACCCAGTACTTC. This translates into CASSLDFGSETQYF.

This chain joins TRBV27 and TRBJ1-2, with TRBD1 as a possible D gene (5 bases). CDR3 size: 14 residues. In germline, CDR1 is MNHEY, CDR2 SMNVEV (reference sequence). Trimming stripped 5 bases from V and 6 bases from J, with 16 bases between. The CDR3 spells CASSPTGRQNGYTF. CDR3 in DNA: TGTGCCAGCAGTCCAACCGGTCGACAGAATGGCTACACCTTC.

This clonotype was recorded a few times. V usage is TRBV12-3 or TRBV12-4 and J usage is TRBJ2-5, with D unresolved. The CDR3 has 13 residues. V gave up 3 bases and J gave up 5 bases, with 10 bases separating them. The CDR3 loop reads CASSFSVMETQYF. The CDR3 nucleotides are TGTGCCAGCAGTTTTTCGGTAATGGAGACCCAGTACTTC.